This TCR beta chain was documented in a study of cytotoxic CD8 clonotypes in ibrutinib-treated CLL. Across the whole study: There were about 12 relapsed/refractory patients and some 15 treatment-naive patients, and 17 to 18 were IGHV unmutated. Response samples followed a median approximately 13 months of treatment, range 6 to 36.

Whole-study results and caveats: Public clonotypes, rarely seen, contracted or held steady on treatment.

Depths of 1 in 200,000 to 1 in 1 million T cells were the sequencing target. TCRdb's table, derived via immunoSEQ multiplex PCR, lists solely in-frame clones and lacks some. Altogether 70,000 to 80,000 clones are present, approximately 80% being singletons, with the ten largest covering roughly 8%. Germline CDR1 is MNHEY and CDR2 is SMNVEV (reference sequence). The CDR3 spans 12 residues. Trimming took 3 bases from V and 9 from J, leaving 6 bases between them. On this clone: Its antigen is currently unknown.

The sequences come from PBMCs, collected at disease progression, from a patient treated with ibrutinib. This sequence was found in a human donor with chronic lymphocytic leukemia. The chain joins TRBV27 to TRBJ1-6; D gene uncertain. The CDR3 loop is CASSFTSSPLHF. DNA of the CDR3: TGTGCCAGCAGTTTTACAAGTTCACCCCTCCACTTT.